This T cell receptor beta chain was sequenced in a study of blood T cell repertoires in COVID-19. As for the study in general: Acute and convalescent COVID-19 samples came from the United States, Italy and Spain. Nucleic acid was either cDNA or gDNA, and it came from T cells, B-cell-depleted T cells, or PBMCs.

The V gene's germline CDR1 is MNHEY and CDR2 SVGAGI. Trimming removed 4 bases at V and 7 bases at J, with 17 bases between. The CDR3 is 15 residues long. In the original processing: Reference gene primers were amplified, and this amplification served to estimate nucleated cell counts. Some clones are missing from TCRdb's copy, which holds only in-frame ones; the method was immunoSEQ multiplex PCR. From that table come the V and J calls and clone size; the DNA was used to work out D and trimming. The repertoire holds under 300,000 clones, with about four fifths as singletons. This chain links TRBV6-5 with TRBJ1-5; D ambiguous. The sample taken for sequencing was peripheral blood. This TCR was sampled from a man between 45 and 60 years old with acute or convalescent COVID-19. The CDR3 here is CASSSQGGGGQPQHF. In DNA form, the CDR3 reads TGTGCCAGCAGTTCGCAAGGCGGAGGTGGCCAGCCCCAGCATTTT.